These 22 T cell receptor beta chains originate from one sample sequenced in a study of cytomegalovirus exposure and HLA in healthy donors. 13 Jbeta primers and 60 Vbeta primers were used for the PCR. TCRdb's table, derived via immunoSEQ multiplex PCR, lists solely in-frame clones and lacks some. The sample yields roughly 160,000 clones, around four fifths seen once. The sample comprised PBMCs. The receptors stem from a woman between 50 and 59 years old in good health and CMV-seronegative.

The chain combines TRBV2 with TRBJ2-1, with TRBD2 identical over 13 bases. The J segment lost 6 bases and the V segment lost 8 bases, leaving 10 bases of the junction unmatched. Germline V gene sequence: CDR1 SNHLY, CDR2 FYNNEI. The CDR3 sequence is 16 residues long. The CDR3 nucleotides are TGTGCCAGCTGGGGACTAGCGGGGAGGGGGTTCAATGAGCAGTTCTTC. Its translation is CASWGLAGRGFNEQFF.

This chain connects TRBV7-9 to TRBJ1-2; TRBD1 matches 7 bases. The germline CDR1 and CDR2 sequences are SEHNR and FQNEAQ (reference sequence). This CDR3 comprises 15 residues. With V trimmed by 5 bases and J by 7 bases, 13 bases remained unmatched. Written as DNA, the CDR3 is TGTGCCAGCAGCCCCCCGTCGACAGGGATTAGTGGCTACACCTTC. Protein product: CASSPPSTGISGYTF.

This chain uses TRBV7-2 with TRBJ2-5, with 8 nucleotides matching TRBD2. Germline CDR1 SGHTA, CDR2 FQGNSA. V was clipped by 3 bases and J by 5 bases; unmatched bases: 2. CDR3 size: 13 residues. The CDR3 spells CASSFSGEETQYF. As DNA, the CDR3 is TGTGCCAGCAGCTTTAGCGGGGAGGAGACCCAGTACTTC.

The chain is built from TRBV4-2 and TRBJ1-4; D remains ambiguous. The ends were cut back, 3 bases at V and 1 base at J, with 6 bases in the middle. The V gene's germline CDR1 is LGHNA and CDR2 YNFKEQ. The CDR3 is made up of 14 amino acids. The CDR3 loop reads CASSQARTNEKLFF. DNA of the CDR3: TGTGCCAGCAGCCAGGCCAGAACTAATGAAAAACTGTTTTTT.

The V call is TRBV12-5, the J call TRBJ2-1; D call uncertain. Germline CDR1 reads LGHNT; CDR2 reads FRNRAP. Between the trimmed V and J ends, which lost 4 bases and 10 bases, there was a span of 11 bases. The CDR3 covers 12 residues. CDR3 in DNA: TGTGCTAGTGGTTCCCAAATCAGGGAGCAGTTCTTC. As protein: CASGSQIREQFF. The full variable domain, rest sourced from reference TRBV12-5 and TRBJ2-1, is DARVTQTPRHKVTEMGQEVTMRCQPILGHNTVFWYRQTMMQGLELLAYFRNRAPLDDSGMPKDRFSAEMPDATLATLKIQPSEPRDSAVYFCASGSQIREQFFGPGTRLTVL.

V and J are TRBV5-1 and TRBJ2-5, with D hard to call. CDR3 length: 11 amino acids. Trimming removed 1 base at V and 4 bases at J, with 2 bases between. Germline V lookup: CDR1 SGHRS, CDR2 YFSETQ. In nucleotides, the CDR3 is TGCGCCAGCAGCTTGCTAGAGACCCAGTACTTC. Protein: CASSLLETQYF.

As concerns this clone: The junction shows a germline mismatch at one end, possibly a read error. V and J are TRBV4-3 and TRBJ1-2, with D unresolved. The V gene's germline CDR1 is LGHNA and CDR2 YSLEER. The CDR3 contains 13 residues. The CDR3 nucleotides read TGCGCCAGCAGCCACGGAGGAGAGAATAGCTACCCCTTC. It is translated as CASSHGGENSYPF.

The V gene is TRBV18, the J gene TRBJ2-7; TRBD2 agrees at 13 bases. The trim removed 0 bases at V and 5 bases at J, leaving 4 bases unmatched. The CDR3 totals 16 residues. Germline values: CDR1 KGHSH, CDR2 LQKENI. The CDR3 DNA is TGTGCCAGCTCACCACCAACCGGGACTAGCGGGAACGAGCAGTACTTC. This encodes CASSPPTGTSGNEQYF. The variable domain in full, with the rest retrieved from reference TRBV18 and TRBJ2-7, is NAGVMQNPRHLVRRRGQEARLRCSPMKGHSHVYWYRQLPEEGLKFMVYLQKENIIDESGMPKERFSAEFPKEGPSILRIQQVVRGDSAAYFCASSPPTGTSGNEQYFGPGTRLTVT.

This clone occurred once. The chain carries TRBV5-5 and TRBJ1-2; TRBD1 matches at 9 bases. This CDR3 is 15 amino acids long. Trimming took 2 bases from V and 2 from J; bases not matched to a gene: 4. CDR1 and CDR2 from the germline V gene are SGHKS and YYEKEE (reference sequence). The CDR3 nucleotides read TGTGCCAGCAGCTTACCCGGGACAGGGAACTATGGCTACACCTTC. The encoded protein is CASSLPGTGNYGYTF. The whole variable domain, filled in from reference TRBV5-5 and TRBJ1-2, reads DAGVTQSPTHLIKTRGQQVTLRCSPISGHKSVSWYQQVLGQGPQFIFQYYEKEERGRGNFPDRFSARQFPNYSSELNVNALLLGDSALYLCASSLPGTGNYGYTFGSGTRLTVV.

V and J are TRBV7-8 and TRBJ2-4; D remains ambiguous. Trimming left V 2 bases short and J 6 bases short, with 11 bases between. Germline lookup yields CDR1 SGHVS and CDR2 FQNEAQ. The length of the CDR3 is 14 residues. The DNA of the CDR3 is TGTGCCAGCAGCTTACTGCGCGGCACAAACATTCAGTACTTC. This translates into CASSLLRGTNIQYF.

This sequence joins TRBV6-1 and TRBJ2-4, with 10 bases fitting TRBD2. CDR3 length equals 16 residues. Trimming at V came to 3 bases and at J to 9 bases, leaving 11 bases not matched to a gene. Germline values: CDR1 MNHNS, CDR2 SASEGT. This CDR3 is CASSDGKRGGLGIQYF. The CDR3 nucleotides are TGTGCCAGCAGTGACGGAAAGCGGGGGGGCCTAGGCATTCAGTACTTC.

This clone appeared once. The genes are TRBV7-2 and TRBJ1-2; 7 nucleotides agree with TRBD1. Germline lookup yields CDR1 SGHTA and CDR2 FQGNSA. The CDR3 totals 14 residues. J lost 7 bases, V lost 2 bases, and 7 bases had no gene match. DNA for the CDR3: TGTGCCAGCAGCTTACACCGGGACAGTCGTGGCTACACCTTC. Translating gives CASSLHRDSRGYTF.

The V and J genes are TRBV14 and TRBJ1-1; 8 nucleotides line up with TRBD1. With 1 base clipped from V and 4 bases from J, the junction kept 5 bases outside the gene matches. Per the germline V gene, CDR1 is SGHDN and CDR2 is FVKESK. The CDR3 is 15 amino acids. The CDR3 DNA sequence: TGTGCCAGCAGCCAAGTCAGGGGGCTGGGCACTGAAGCTTTCTTT. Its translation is CASSQVRGLGTEAFF.

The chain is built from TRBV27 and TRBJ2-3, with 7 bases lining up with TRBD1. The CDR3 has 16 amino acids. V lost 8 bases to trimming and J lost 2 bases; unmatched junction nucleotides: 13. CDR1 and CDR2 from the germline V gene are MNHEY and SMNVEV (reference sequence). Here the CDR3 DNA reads TGTGCCAGCTCCAGGGGGTTCGGGACCATCACAGATACGCAGTATTTT. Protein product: CASSRGFGTITDTQYF.

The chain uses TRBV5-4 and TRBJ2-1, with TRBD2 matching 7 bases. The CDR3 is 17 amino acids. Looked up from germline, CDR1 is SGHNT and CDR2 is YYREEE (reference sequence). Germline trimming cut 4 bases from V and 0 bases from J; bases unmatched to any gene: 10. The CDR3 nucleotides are TGTGCCAGCAGCCCCGGCTGGCGGGAGCGCTCCTACAATGAGCAGTTCTTC. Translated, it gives CASSPGWRERSYNEQFF.

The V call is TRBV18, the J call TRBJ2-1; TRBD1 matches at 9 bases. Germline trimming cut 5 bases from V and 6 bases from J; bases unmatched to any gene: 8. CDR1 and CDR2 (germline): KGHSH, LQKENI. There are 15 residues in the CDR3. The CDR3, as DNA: TGTGCCAGCTCAGATGTCACAGGGGGCCCCAATGAGCAGTTCTTC. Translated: CASSDVTGGPNEQFF. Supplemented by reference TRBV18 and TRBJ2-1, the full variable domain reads NAGVMQNPRHLVRRRGQEARLRCSPMKGHSHVYWYRQLPEEGLKFMVYLQKENIIDESGMPKERFSAEFPKEGPSILRIQQVVRGDSAAYFCASSDVTGGPNEQFFGPGTRLTVL.

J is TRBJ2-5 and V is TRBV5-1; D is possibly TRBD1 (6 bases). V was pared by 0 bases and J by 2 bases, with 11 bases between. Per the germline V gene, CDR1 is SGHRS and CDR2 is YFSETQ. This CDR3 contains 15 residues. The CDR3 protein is CASSLEQGTQETQYF. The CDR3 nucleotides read TGCGCCAGCAGCTTGGAACAGGGCACACAAGAGACCCAGTACTTC.

CDR3 sequence reads: CASSIGTRTNYGYTF. The CDR3 DNA reads TGTGCCAGTAGTATTGGGACAAGAACTAACTATGGCTACACCTTC. The gene calls are TRBV19 and TRBJ1-2, with a possible D match to TRBD1 (6 bases). Germline V gene lookup returns CDR1 LNHDA and CDR2 SQIVND (reference sequence). V gave up 3 bases and J gave up 0 bases, with 11 bases separating them. The CDR3 is 15 residues long.

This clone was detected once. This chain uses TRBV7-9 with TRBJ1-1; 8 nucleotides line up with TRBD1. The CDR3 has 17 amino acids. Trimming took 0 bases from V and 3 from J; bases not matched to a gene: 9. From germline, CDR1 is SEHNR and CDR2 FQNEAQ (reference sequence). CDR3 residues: CASSLARTGRGDTEAFF. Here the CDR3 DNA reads TGTGCCAGCAGCTTAGCCCGGACAGGGCGAGGGGACACTGAAGCTTTCTTT.

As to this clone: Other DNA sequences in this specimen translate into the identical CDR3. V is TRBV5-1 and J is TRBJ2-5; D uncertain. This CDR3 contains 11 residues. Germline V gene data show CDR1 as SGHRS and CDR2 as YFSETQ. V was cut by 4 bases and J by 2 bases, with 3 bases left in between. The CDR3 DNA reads TGCGCCAGCAGCCAGCAAGAGACCCAGTACTTC. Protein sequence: CASSQQETQYF.

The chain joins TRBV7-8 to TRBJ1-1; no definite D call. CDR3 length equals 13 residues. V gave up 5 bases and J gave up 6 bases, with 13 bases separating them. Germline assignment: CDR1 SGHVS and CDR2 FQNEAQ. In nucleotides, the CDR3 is TGTGCCAGCAGCCCCCCCGGGTGGGCTGAAGCTTTCTTT. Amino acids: CASSPPGWAEAFF.

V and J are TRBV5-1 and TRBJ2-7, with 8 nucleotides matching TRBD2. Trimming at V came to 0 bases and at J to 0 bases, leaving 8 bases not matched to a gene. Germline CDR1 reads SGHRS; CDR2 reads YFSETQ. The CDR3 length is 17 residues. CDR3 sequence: CASSLAPLAASSYEQYF. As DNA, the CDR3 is TGCGCCAGCAGCTTGGCCCCACTAGCGGCAAGCTCCTACGAGCAGTACTTC. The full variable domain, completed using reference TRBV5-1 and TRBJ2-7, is KAGVTQTPRYLIKTRGQQVTLSCSPISGHRSVSWYQQTPGQGLQFLFEYFSETQRNKGNFPGRFSGRQFSNSRSEMNVSTLELGDSALYLCASSLAPLAASSYEQYFGPGTRLTVT.